These 22 T cell receptor beta chains share one sample of origin, sequenced in a study of identical twins. A single record per CDR3 protein comes from TCRdb applying MiXCR to the 5' RACE reads. Of about 240,000 distinct CDR3 sequences in the sample, about 12% were seen once. The same specimen was also included in a second study, on yellow fever vaccine responses in identical twins.

What was sequenced was memory (CD45RO+) T cells sorted from blood. These receptor sequences come from a woman aged 18-29 years in good health.

This clonotype was observed a handful of times. The chain joins TRBV27 to TRBJ1-2; 9 nucleotides match TRBD1. The V segment lost 6 bases and the J segment 4 bases; nucleotides outside the gene matches: 6. Germline V gene sequence: CDR1 MNHEY, CDR2 SMNVEV (reference sequence). This CDR3 comprises 14 residues. The DNA for the CDR3 is TGTGCCAGCAGCAGGACAGGGGCCAGCTATGGCTACACCTTC. Its protein product is CASSRTGASYGYTF.

The chain has TRBV30 and TRBJ2-3; TRBD1 matches at 7 bases. V was pared by 2 bases and J by 3 bases, with 5 bases of the junction left unmatched. This CDR3 contains 14 residues. Germline V lookup: CDR1 GTSNPN, CDR2 SVGIG (reference sequence). CDR3 region: CAWSRTGVTDTQYF. The DNA of the CDR3 is TGTGCCTGGAGTAGAACAGGGGTAACAGATACGCAGTATTTT.

V gene TRBV7-9 combines with J gene TRBJ2-7; D not certain. The CDR3 contains 14 residues. Germline values: CDR1 SEHNR, CDR2 FQNEAQ (reference sequence). The ends were cut back, 2 bases at V and 3 bases at J, with 11 bases in the middle. The CDR3 loop is CASSLLPANYEQYF. The CDR3 DNA is TGTGCCAGCAGCTTATTGCCAGCTAACTACGAGCAGTACTTC.

The rearrangement uses TRBV11-3 and TRBJ1-6; no clear D gene. Trimming removed 6 bases at V and 10 bases at J, with 16 bases between. CDR1 SGHNT and CDR2 YENEEA come from the germline V gene. The CDR3 is 14 amino acids. The DNA for the CDR3 is TGTGCCAGCAGTGCGGGCCCGGGGAACTCACCCCTCCACTTT. Protein sequence: CASSAGPGNSPLHF.

This clonotype was seen a few times. This chain connects TRBV27 to TRBJ2-2, with 8 bases matching TRBD1. The CDR3 runs 15 residues. The J segment lost 5 bases and the V segment lost 3 bases, leaving 5 bases of the junction unmatched. CDR1 is MNHEY and CDR2 is SMNVEV in the germline V gene (reference sequence). Here the CDR3 reads CASSFSRGHTGELFF. The CDR3 bases are TGTGCCAGCAGTTTCTCCAGGGGGCATACCGGGGAGCTGTTTTTT.

This clonotype was detected once. The chain uses TRBV6-4 and TRBJ2-1; 7 nucleotides agree with TRBD2. Germline assignment: CDR1 MRHNA and CDR2 SNTAGT. The CDR3 is 14 residues long. The junction had 0 bases not matched to a gene; V was cut back by 4 bases and J by 0 bases. CDR3 in amino acids: CASSASGSYNEQFF. The CDR3 nucleotides are TGTGCCAGCAGTGCTAGCGGCTCCTACAATGAGCAGTTCTTC.

The chain combines TRBV5-8 with TRBJ2-7; 7 nucleotides align to TRBD1. J gave up 2 bases and V 4 bases, and 12 bases lay outside the gene matches. CDR3 size: 16 residues. Germline CDR1 is SGHTS and CDR2 is YDEGEE. The CDR3 region is CASSAAGTELTYEQYF. DNA for the CDR3: TGTGCCAGCAGCGCCGCCGGGACAGAGCTAACCTACGAGCAGTACTTC. Full variable domain (remainder filled in from reference TRBV5-8 and TRBJ2-7): EAGVTQSPTHLIKTRGQQATLRCSPISGHTSVYWYQQALGLGLQFLLWYDEGEERNRGNFPPRFSGRQFPNYSSELNVNALELEDSALYLCASSAAGTELTYEQYFGPGTRLTVT.

This clonotype has ten or more counts. The V and J genes are TRBV4-3 and TRBJ2-2; D ambiguous. V lost 0 bases and J 1 base, leaving 15 bases between the germline ends. The CDR3 sequence is 18 residues long. Germline CDR1 and CDR2: LGHNA and YSLEER. Here the CDR3 reads CASSQDYLGKWNTGELFF. The CDR3 DNA reads as TGCGCCAGCAGCCAAGATTACCTAGGGAAATGGAACACCGGGGAGCTGTTTTTT.

This clonotype was counted between two and nine times. The chain employs TRBV6-1 and TRBJ2-3; weak D call: TRBD2 (6 bases). The V end was cut by 1 base, the J end by 8 bases, with 16 bases between. The CDR3 sequence is 15 residues long. CDR1 and CDR2 from the germline V gene are MNHNS and SASEGT. The CDR3 bases are TGTGCCAGCAGTGAAGAGGGGAGGAACGGAGGTACGCAGTATTTT. Translation gives CASSEEGRNGGTQYF.

The V and J genes are TRBV5-1 and TRBJ2-4; D gene uncertain. CDR1 SGHRS and CDR2 YFSETQ come from the germline V gene. The ends were cut back, 2 bases at V and 0 bases at J, with 6 bases in the middle. The CDR3 totals 14 residues. CDR3 DNA sequence: TGCGCCAGCAGCTTCGGGCTAGCCAAAAACATTCAGTACTTC. Residues: CASSFGLAKNIQYF. The complete variable domain, with remaining parts taken from reference TRBV5-1 and TRBJ2-4, reads KAGVTQTPRYLIKTRGQQVTLSCSPISGHRSVSWYQQTPGQGLQFLFEYFSETQRNKGNFPGRFSGRQFSNSRSEMNVSTLELGDSALYLCASSFGLAKNIQYFGAGTRLSVL.

This sequence joins TRBV7-2 and TRBJ2-3, with a tentative D call TRBD2 (5 bases). V was clipped by 1 base and J by 8 bases, with 7 bases between them. The CDR3 contains 12 residues. From germline, CDR1 is SGHTA and CDR2 FQGNSA. The CDR3 nucleotides are TGTGCCAGCAGCTTAGAGCGGCTTACGCAGTATTTT. It yields the protein CASSLERLTQYF.

This clonotype appeared a few times. The V and J genes are TRBV28 and TRBJ1-3; TRBD1 is a possible D gene (6 bases). CDR1 is MDHEN and CDR2 is SYDVKM in the germline V gene. The CDR3 is made up of 15 amino acids. Trimming pared 1 base from V and 3 bases from J, leaving 10 bases between. CDR3 amino acids: CASSLSGAVGNTIYF. CDR3 in DNA: TGTGCCAGCAGTTTATCGGGGGCCGTTGGAAACACCATATATTTT.

The genes are TRBV7-9 and TRBJ2-4, with D possibly TRBD1 on 6 matching bases. The ends were cut back, 3 bases at V and 8 bases at J, with 8 bases in the middle. This CDR3 spans 12 amino acids. Per the germline V gene, CDR1 is SEHNR and CDR2 is FQNEAQ (reference sequence). CDR3 in DNA: TGTGCCAGCAGCTTCTCAGGGGACATTCAGTACTTC. Its protein product is CASSFSGDIQYF.

The chain has TRBV4-3 and TRBJ2-5; D may be TRBD2 (7 bases). Germline V gene data show CDR1 as LGHNA and CDR2 as YSLEER. Trimming cost V 0 bases and J 1 base, with 12 bases left between them. The length of the CDR3 is 16 residues. CDR3 in DNA: TGCGCCAGCAGCCAAGATCAGGGGAGGGGCCAAGAGACCCAGTACTTC. Its protein product is CASSQDQGRGQETQYF.

The chain links TRBV19 to TRBJ1-5; D might be TRBD1 (6 bases). Germline CDR1 reads LNHDA; CDR2 reads SQIVND (reference sequence). V shed 4 bases and J shed 3 bases, with 13 bases lying between them. The CDR3 consists of 15 residues. CDR3 sequence (DNA): TGTGCCAGTAGTAACTACGGACAGTTCAATCAGCCCCAGCATTTT. It encodes CASSNYGQFNQPQHF. The full variable domain, its missing parts supplied by reference TRBV19 and TRBJ1-5, is DGGITQSPKYLFRKEGQNVTLSCEQNLNHDAMYWYRQDPGQGLRLIYYSQIVNDFQKGDIAEGYSVSREKKESFPLTVTSAQKNPTAFYLCASSNYGQFNQPQHFGDGTRLSIL.

This clonotype has just a few counts. The chain employs TRBV28 and TRBJ2-5; the D gene is possibly TRBD1 (6 bases). The CDR3 totals 17 residues. The V gene's germline CDR1 is MDHEN and CDR2 SYDVKM. Trimming shortened V by 6 bases and J by 1 base, and 21 bases separated the two germline ends. CDR3: CASSRLQGLVGQETQYF. CDR3 coding DNA: TGTGCCAGCAGCCGACTGCAGGGGTTGGTAGGCCAAGAGACCCAGTACTTC.

V is TRBV28 and J is TRBJ1-6, with 8 bases matching TRBD1. The CDR3 runs to 14 residues. Germline V gene data show CDR1 as MDHEN and CDR2 as SYDVKM. The V gene end was trimmed by 5 bases and the J gene end by 10 bases; junction bases not matched to a gene: 7. The CDR3 DNA reads as TGTGCCAGCAGTGCGACAGGGGTCGGATCACCCCTCCACTTT. Translating gives CASSATGVGSPLHF.

The chain is built from TRBV30 and TRBJ2-5; 8 bases are shared with TRBD2. With V trimmed by 1 base and J by 5 bases, 6 bases remained unmatched. Germline assignment: CDR1 GTSNPN and CDR2 SVGIG (reference sequence). The CDR3 runs 14 residues. The CDR3: CAWSGSGSLETQYF. DNA of the CDR3: TGTGCCTGGAGTGGGAGCGGGAGTCTGGAGACCCAGTACTTC.

This clonotype has just a few counts. The chain couples TRBV29-1 to TRBJ2-7; D ambiguous. The CDR3 length is 12 residues. Trimming cost V 6 bases and J 2 bases, with 11 bases left between them. Germline CDR1 reads SQVTM; CDR2 reads ANQGSEA. CDR3 coding DNA: TGCAGCGTCAGACTGACGGCCTACGAGCAGTACTTC. Amino acid sequence: CSVRLTAYEQYF.

The sample holds a few counts of this clonotype. The chain recombines TRBV15 with TRBJ2-1, with 7 bases aligning to TRBD1. Germline V gene lookup returns CDR1 LNHNV and CDR2 YYDKDF (reference sequence). V was clipped by 5 bases and J by 8 bases; unmatched bases: 6. The CDR3 runs to 13 residues. The CDR3 DNA reads as TGTGCCACCAGCGAGGGGGCTCGGGATGAGCAGTTCTTC. Translating gives CATSEGARDEQFF.

This clonotype was observed a few times. This chain uses TRBV7-9 with TRBJ2-3; 9 bases align to TRBD2. CDR3 length: 16 residues. Trimming took 5 bases from V and 4 from J; bases not matched to a gene: 10. In germline, CDR1 is SEHNR, CDR2 FQNEAQ (reference sequence). The CDR3 nucleotides read TGTGCCAGCAGCCCCAAGAGTAGCGGGAGATCAGATACGCAGTATTTT. Translated, it gives CASSPKSSGRSDTQYF.

This clonotype was observed a few times. The rearrangement uses TRBV6-1 and TRBJ1-2; TRBD1 matches at 7 bases. Germline assignment: CDR1 MNHNS and CDR2 SASEGT. V lost 6 bases and J lost 4; bases outside the gene matches: 11. This CDR3 comprises 15 residues. The CDR3 DNA follows: TGTGCCAGCAGACATACAGGGGATCGCGGCTATGGCTACACCTTC. Amino acids: CASRHTGDRGYGYTF.